One sample yielded the 27 T cell receptor beta chains listed below, sequenced in a study of PD-1 blockade in classical Hodgkin lymphoma. All patients relapsed after autologous stem cell transplantation, and brentuximab vedotin exposure varied. Clones were read by immunoSEQ multiplex PCR, and TCRdb kept only the in-frame ones, dropping some. This repertoire shows about 97,000 clones, approximately 83% found once; its top ten account for 12%. The sample here was peripheral blood mononuclear cells (PBMCs), taken at baseline. The source is a human donor with classical Hodgkin lymphoma.

This chain joins TRBV18 and TRBJ1-2; a possible D gene is TRBD1 (5 bases). The CDR3 runs 17 residues. Trimming cost V 2 bases and J 4 bases, with 20 bases left between them. CDR1 KGHSH and CDR2 LQKENI come from the germline V gene. The chain's CDR3 is CASSPAPPAGGGYGYTF. The DNA for the CDR3 is TGTGCCAGCTCACCAGCCCCCCCGGCGGGGGGAGGCTATGGCTACACCTTC.

The gene calls are TRBV30 and TRBJ2-7; maybe TRBD1 (6 bases). CDR3 size: 11 residues. V was pared by 6 bases and J by 9 bases, with 15 bases between. Looked up from germline, CDR1 is GTSNPN and CDR2 is SVGIG (reference sequence). CDR3 in DNA: TGTGCCTGTAAACAGGGTTTTGGGCAGTACTTC. Its translation is CACKQGFGQYF. Supplemented by reference TRBV30 and TRBJ2-7, the full variable domain reads SQTIHQWPATLVQPVGSPLSLECTVEGTSNPNLYWYRQAAGRGLQLLFYSVGIGQISSEVPQNLSASRPQDRQFILSSKKLLLSDSGFYLCACKQGFGQYFGPGTRLTVT.

The chain combines TRBV10-3 with TRBJ2-1; D ambiguous. This CDR3 has 13 amino acids. The germline V gene encodes CDR1 ENHRY and CDR2 SYGVKD. Trimming took 3 bases from V and 5 from J, leaving 8 bases between them. CDR3 DNA: TGTGCCATCAGTGAACGAGAAAACAATGAGCAGTTCTTC. As protein: CAISERENNEQFF.

This clone was detected once. The chain carries TRBV19 and TRBJ2-1; 11 nucleotides match TRBD2. This CDR3 is 13 amino acids long. Looked up from germline, CDR1 is LNHDA and CDR2 is SQIVND (reference sequence). V was clipped by 9 bases and J by 6 bases; unmatched bases: 4. The CDR3 protein is CASLGTSGNEQFF. In DNA form, the CDR3 reads TGTGCCAGCTTGGGGACTAGCGGCAATGAGCAGTTCTTC.

The rearrangement links TRBV7-9 to TRBJ2-1; D may be TRBD2 (5 bases). CDR3 length: 17 residues. V was trimmed by 1 base and J by 2 bases, leaving 15 bases between them. CDR1 and CDR2 (germline): SEHNR, FQNEAQ (reference sequence). The CDR3 loop is CASSLGGPSRPYNEQFF. Written as DNA, the CDR3 is TGTGCCAGCAGCTTAGGAGGGCCCTCCCGGCCCTACAATGAGCAGTTCTTC.

This clone has at least ten counts. The J gene is TRBJ1-2, the V gene TRBV2; 7 nucleotides match TRBD1. V gave up 6 bases and J gave up 5 bases; unmatched junction bases: 3. CDR1 SNHLY and CDR2 FYNNEI come from the germline V gene. CDR3 length: 12 residues. Written as DNA, the CDR3 is TGTGCCAGCAGCGCGGGACAGTATGGCTACACCTTC. This translates into CASSAGQYGYTF.

The chain has TRBV9 and TRBJ2-5, with a possible D match to TRBD1 (6 bases). Germline V lookup: CDR1 SGDLS, CDR2 YYNGEE. This CDR3 comprises 14 residues. Trimming stripped 3 bases from V and 5 bases from J, with 14 bases between. DNA for the CDR3: TGTGCCAGCAGCGCGACAGGAGGTAGGGAGACCCAGTACTTC. It specifies CASSATGGRETQYF.

This chain uses TRBV7-3 with TRBJ2-1; possible D gene TRBD1, 7 bases. CDR1 SGHTA and CDR2 FQGTGA come from the germline V gene. This CDR3 has 14 residues. The V and J ends lost 4 bases and 7 bases respectively, with 14 bases between them. CDR3 sequence (DNA): TGTGCCAGCAGCTCAGCCCCAGGGGGGAATGAGCAGTTCTTC. Its protein product is CASSSAPGGNEQFF.

The V and J genes are TRBV5-4 and TRBJ2-7; 10 bases line up with TRBD2. The CDR3 consists of 14 residues. Germline CDR1 and CDR2: SGHNT and YYREEE (reference sequence). Losses at the gene ends were 1 base for V and 7 bases for J; bases not matched to a gene: 5. CDR3 sequence (DNA): TGTGCCAGCAGCTTGAGGCTAGCGGGAGATGAGCAGTACTTC. Protein sequence: CASSLRLAGDEQYF.

This rearrangement joins TRBV7-6 to TRBJ2-1; 8 bases are shared with TRBD2. Germline V gene lookup returns CDR1 SGHVS and CDR2 FNYEAQ. The CDR3 extends over 16 amino acids. Germline trimming cut 1 base from V and 4 bases from J; bases unmatched to any gene: 6. CDR3 coding DNA: TGTGCCAGCAGCTTAGGGGGGGCTAGCGGGTACAATGAGCAGTTCTTC. It encodes CASSLGGASGYNEQFF.

The chain recombines TRBV7-9 with TRBJ2-3; weak D call: TRBD2 (5 bases). Trimming took 1 base from V and 1 from J, leaving 9 bases between them. The germline V gene has CDR1 SEHNR and CDR2 FQNEAQ (reference sequence). This CDR3 has 15 amino acids. CDR3 sequence (DNA): TGTGCCAGCAGCTTAGTAGGGAGCGGCACAGATACGCAGTATTTT. It translates to CASSLVGSGTDTQYF.

The CDR3 reads CASSGLETQYF. The CDR3 DNA reads as TGTGCCAGCAGTGGCTTAGAGACCCAGTACTTC. V is TRBV2 and J is TRBJ2-5; D not resolved. The CDR3 has 11 residues. Looked up from germline, CDR1 is SNHLY and CDR2 is FYNNEI. Deletions cut 4 bases from V and 4 bases from J, with 4 bases between.

The chain links TRBV21-1 to TRBJ2-3. TRBV21-1 is designated a pseudogene. The CDR3 contains 14 residues. The CDR3 spells CASSKGVVTDTQYF. CDR3 coding DNA: TGTGCCAGCTCCAAAGGGGTAGTCACAGATACGCAGTATTTT.

The chain employs TRBV2 and TRBJ2-7; D not certain. Germline V gene lookup returns CDR1 SNHLY and CDR2 FYNNEI. The CDR3 has 14 residues. V was shortened by 6 bases and J by 0 bases, with 12 bases between the two germline ends. CDR3 coding DNA: TGTGCCAGCAGAGGATTAGTCAGCTCCTACGAGCAGTACTTC. This translates into CASRGLVSSYEQYF.

This chain joins TRBV6-6 and TRBJ2-7; 7 bases are a match to TRBD2. The trim removed 0 bases at V and 2 bases at J, leaving 4 bases unmatched. The germline gives CDR1 MNHNY, CDR2 SVGAGI (reference sequence). There are 15 residues in the CDR3. DNA of the CDR3: TGTGCCAGCAGTTACTCTCGGGAGGCCCCCTACGAGCAGTACTTC. Amino acids: CASSYSREAPYEQYF.

The gene calls are TRBV5-1 and TRBJ2-5; D is undetermined. CDR1 and CDR2 (germline): SGHRS, YFSETQ. Trimming stripped 0 bases from V and 5 bases from J, with 5 bases between. The CDR3 has 12 residues. The CDR3 sequence is CASSLAMETQYF. DNA for the CDR3: TGCGCCAGCAGCTTGGCCATGGAGACCCAGTACTTC.

Only one count was recorded for this clone. V gene TRBV9 combines with J gene TRBJ1-2; D unclear. The CDR3 runs 14 residues. Trimming removed 4 bases from V and 4 bases from J, with 14 bases in between. From germline, CDR1 is SGDLS and CDR2 YYNGEE. The CDR3 DNA sequence: TGTGCCAGCAGCAATGGGGTGGCTACCTATGGCTACACCTTC. It is translated as CASSNGVATYGYTF.

This chain connects TRBV27 to TRBJ2-1, with TRBD1 as a possible D gene (6 bases). Looked up from germline, CDR1 is MNHEY and CDR2 is SMNVEV (reference sequence). Trimming stripped 3 bases from V and 0 bases from J, with 12 bases between. The CDR3 runs 16 residues. CDR3 DNA sequence: TGTGCCAGCAGTTTGGGGGCGGCTAGCTCCTACAATGAGCAGTTCTTC. Amino acids: CASSLGAASSYNEQFF.

The genes are TRBV18 and TRBJ2-3; 10 positions agree with TRBD1. From germline, CDR1 is KGHSH and CDR2 LQKENI. CDR3 size: 15 residues. The J segment lost 3 bases and the V segment lost 3 bases, leaving 3 bases of the junction unmatched. The CDR3 loop is CASSPSGQGTDTQYF. The CDR3, as DNA: TGTGCCAGCTCACCGTCGGGACAGGGGACAGATACGCAGTATTTT.

The chain joins TRBV19 to TRBJ1-2; the D is unclear. Germline CDR1 LNHDA, CDR2 SQIVND (reference sequence). Trimming removed 2 bases from V and 2 bases from J, with 9 bases in between. The CDR3 is 14 residues long. CDR3 in amino acids: CASSITSSNYGYTF. The CDR3 DNA is TGTGCCAGTAGTATAACCAGTTCGAACTATGGCTACACCTTC.

This chain joins TRBV19 and TRBJ2-7, with D perhaps matching TRBD2 (5 bases). The CDR3 runs to 13 residues. Trimming took 4 bases from V and 5 from J, leaving 12 bases between them. Per germline, CDR1 LNHDA and CDR2 SQIVND (reference sequence). The DNA for the CDR3 is TGTGCCAGTAGTAGGAGGTCCTATGACGAGCAGTACTTC. It codes for CASSRRSYDEQYF.

V usage is TRBV4-2 and J usage is TRBJ1-2; 7 bases match TRBD1. Germline lookup yields CDR1 LGHNA and CDR2 YNFKEQ. The CDR3 runs 15 residues. J lost 4 bases, V lost 5 bases, and 10 bases had no gene match. The CDR3 loop reads CASSSAAQGGYGYTF. DNA for the CDR3: TGTGCCAGCAGCTCGGCAGCGCAGGGGGGCTATGGCTACACCTTC.

CDR3 protein: CASQEEGISYEQYF. The CDR3, as DNA: TGTGCCAGCCAGGAGGAAGGGATCTCCTACGAGCAGTACTTC. The chain combines TRBV6-6 with TRBJ2-7; D may be TRBD2 (5 bases). V lost 8 bases to trimming and J lost 0 bases, with 14 bases between them. The CDR3 loop spans 14 amino acids. From germline, CDR1 is MNHNY and CDR2 SVGAGI (reference sequence).

The V and J genes are TRBV6-4 and TRBJ2-3; D may be TRBD1 or TRBD2 (5 bases each). The CDR3 is 14 residues long. Germline-derived CDR1 and CDR2 are MRHNA and SNTAGT. Between the trimmed V and J ends, which lost 6 bases and 2 bases, there was a span of 12 bases. Here the CDR3 DNA reads TGTGCCAGCAGCCGGGACGGAGACACAGATACGCAGTATTTT. Translation: CASSRDGDTDTQYF.

The J gene is TRBJ2-2, the V gene TRBV13; 7 positions match TRBD1. The V gene end was trimmed by 4 bases and the J gene end by 5 bases; junction bases not matched to a gene: 13. Germline assignment: CDR1 PRHDT and CDR2 FYEKMQ (reference sequence). The CDR3 extends over 17 amino acids. As DNA, the CDR3 is TGTGCCAGCAGCTCACGACAGGGTAGAATCAGTACCGGGGAGCTGTTTTTT. Amino acids: CASSSRQGRISTGELFF.

The rearrangement joins TRBV9 to TRBJ2-1; 7 bases line up with TRBD2. The junction had 5 bases not matched to a gene; V was cut back by 2 bases and J by 6 bases. The CDR3 runs to 14 residues. In germline, CDR1 is SGDLS, CDR2 YYNGEE. The CDR3 reads CASSVRDYFNEQFF. DNA for the CDR3: TGTGCCAGCAGCGTTCGGGACTACTTCAATGAGCAGTTCTTC.

The gene calls are TRBV5-4 and TRBJ1-1, with TRBD1 as a possible D gene (5 bases). Germline-derived CDR1 and CDR2 are SGHNT and YYREEE (reference sequence). V was pared by 0 bases and J by 0 bases, with 18 bases between. This CDR3 is 18 amino acids long. This CDR3 reads CASSLDARRDRLNTEAFF. The CDR3 nucleotides are TGTGCCAGCAGCTTGGATGCCCGCCGCGACAGATTGAACACTGAAGCTTTCTTT.